Below are 8 T cell receptor beta chains sequenced from a single sample in a study of blood T cell repertoires in COVID-19. Sequencing used immunoSEQ multiplex PCR; TCRdb keeps in-frame clones, though not all of them. The table includes roughly 54,000 clones, approximately 91% detected once. The sequenced sample consisted of peripheral blood. These receptors came from a woman in her sixties with active or convalescent COVID-19.

The V call is TRBV9, the J call TRBJ1-2; 8 bases line up with TRBD1. Per germline, CDR1 SGDLS and CDR2 YYNGEE. This CDR3 contains 15 residues. V shed 2 bases and J 6 bases; nucleotides not matched to a gene: 9. Here the CDR3 reads CASSVLDRVRDGYTF. The CDR3 region has the DNA TGTGCCAGCAGCGTCTTGGACAGGGTGCGAGATGGCTACACCTTC.

The V and J genes are TRBV28 and TRBJ1-1; possible D gene TRBD1, 5 bases. The CDR3 has 13 residues. V lost 4 bases to trimming and J lost 8 bases, with 14 bases between them. Germline lookup yields CDR1 MDHEN and CDR2 SYDVKM. CDR3 amino acids: CASSSTSGFEAFF. CDR3 nucleotides: TGTGCCAGCAGTTCCACTTCAGGGTTCGAAGCTTTCTTT. Full variable domain (remainder filled in from reference TRBV28 and TRBJ1-1): DVKVTQSSRYLVKRTGEKVFLECVQDMDHENMFWYRQDPGLGLRLIYFSYDVKMKEKGDIPEGYSVSREKKERFSLILESASTNQTSMYLCASSSTSGFEAFFGQGTRLTVV.

The chain combines TRBV13 with TRBJ2-5; weak D call: TRBD2 (6 bases). The germline V and J ends were trimmed by 6 bases and 1 base, with 18 bases remaining between them. Germline assignment: CDR1 PRHDT and CDR2 FYEKMQ (reference sequence). This CDR3 spans 16 amino acids. The CDR3 nucleotides read TGTGCCAGCAGTTTTTCAATCCGGGGAGGCCAAGAGACCCAGTACTTC. This codes for CASSFSIRGGQETQYF.

The chain recombines TRBV4-1 with TRBJ2-7; no clear D. Germline lookup yields CDR1 MGHRA and CDR2 YSYEKL. V was clipped by 2 bases and J by 2 bases, with 13 bases between them. The CDR3 is 15 amino acids. The CDR3 loop reads CASSQHSDITYEQYF. CDR3 DNA sequence: TGCGCCAGCAGCCAACATTCCGACATTACCTACGAGCAGTACTTC.

The rearrangement joins TRBV9 to TRBJ1-1; D call uncertain. The CDR3 runs to 15 residues. Trimming stripped 3 bases from V and 1 base from J, with 13 bases between. The germline gives CDR1 SGDLS, CDR2 YYNGEE. CDR3 in DNA: TGTGCCAGCAGCGACGGGTGGCGGGGGAACACTGAAGCTTTCTTT. Translation gives CASSDGWRGNTEAFF. Filled out from reference TRBV9 and TRBJ1-1, the complete variable domain reads DSGVTQTPKHLITATGQRVTLRCSPRSGDLSVYWYQQSLDQGLQFLIQYYNGEERAKGNILERFSAQQFPDLHSELNLSSLELGDSALYFCASSDGWRGNTEAFFGQGTRLTVV.

V is TRBV4-3 and J is TRBJ1-5; 7 bases line up with TRBD1. Germline V gives CDR1 LGHNA, CDR2 YSLEER. The V and J ends lost 3 bases and 2 bases, in that order; junction bases with no gene match: 13. The CDR3 totals 18 residues. The CDR3 DNA sequence: TGCGCCAGCAGCCAGGAGGGCCCTAACCAGGGGGGCAATCAGCCCCAGCATTTT. As protein: CASSQEGPNQGGNQPQHF.

The CDR3 protein is CASSMTGDDNEQFF. The CDR3 DNA reads TGTGCCAGTAGTATGACAGGGGATGATAATGAGCAGTTCTTC. The chain employs TRBV19 and TRBJ2-1; 8 nucleotides line up with TRBD1. The length of the CDR3 is 14 residues. The trim removed 3 bases at V and 7 bases at J, leaving 5 bases unmatched. Germline V gene sequence: CDR1 LNHDA, CDR2 SQIVND (reference sequence).

This chain uses TRBV28 with TRBJ1-2; D remains unclear. Germline CDR1 MDHEN, CDR2 SYDVKM. The CDR3 extends over 13 amino acids. V lost 3 bases and J lost 4, with 9 bases in between. The CDR3 DNA reads TGTGCCAGCAGTTTCACAGAGAGCTATGGCTACACCTTC. It is translated as CASSFTESYGYTF.